The rows below give T cell receptor beta chains drawn from one sample of a study of blood T cell repertoires in COVID-19. TCRdb's copy holds only in-frame clones and misses some; the assay was immunoSEQ multiplex PCR. Of about 380,000 clones listed, 85% are singletons. The sample consisted of peripheral blood. The receptors here all came from a woman younger than 35 with acute or convalescent COVID-19. Both conserved end residues are part of each CDR3. Each record gives: CDR3 length, clone size, V gene, D gene, J gene, CDR3 DNA, CDR3 protein. D genes are given only for firm matches. Size is omitted from some rows. Given values are once, few, many or a class for expanded clones.

cdr3_length: 14; clone_size: NA; v_call: TRBV2; d_call: TRBD2; j_call: TRBJ2-2; cdr3_nt: TGTGCCAGCAATGGAGCGGGGGGCACCGGGGAGCTGTTTTTT; cdr3_aa: CASNGAGGTGELFF
cdr3_length: 13; clone_size: NA; v_call: TRBV2; d_call: NA; j_call: TRBJ1-1; cdr3_nt: TGTGCCAGCAGTGGAGGGGAGGGCACTGAAGCTTTCTTT; cdr3_aa: CASSGGEGTEAFF
cdr3_length: 15; clone_size: once; v_call: TRBV28; d_call: TRBD2; j_call: TRBJ2-1; cdr3_nt: TGTGCCAGCAATCAGCGGGAGCTCCCCTACAATGAGCAGTTCTTC; cdr3_aa: CASNQRELPYNEQFF
cdr3_length: 13; clone_size: NA; v_call: TRBV7-3; d_call: NA; j_call: TRBJ1-1; cdr3_nt: TGTGCCAGCAGCTTGATCGGTGGCACTGAAGCTTTCTTT; cdr3_aa: CASSLIGGTEAFF
cdr3_length: 17; clone_size: NA; v_call: TRBV4-1; d_call: TRBD2; j_call: TRBJ2-7; cdr3_nt: TGCGCCAGCAGCCCCACAGTGGCTAGCGGGAGTTTCTACGAGCAGTACTTC; cdr3_aa: CASSPTVASGSFYEQYF
cdr3_length: 16; clone_size: NA; v_call: TRBV3-1/TRBV3-2; d_call: NA; j_call: TRBJ1-1; cdr3_nt: TGTGCCAGCAGCCAAGGGGGTGGAGGGCTGAACACTGAAGCTTTCTTT; cdr3_aa: CASSQGGGGLNTEAFF
cdr3_length: 16; clone_size: NA; v_call: TRBV28; d_call: NA; j_call: TRBJ2-5; cdr3_nt: TGTGCCAGCAGTTCCCCGTTGGGCTGGCGACAAGAGACCCAGTACTTC; cdr3_aa: CASSSPLGWRQETQYF
cdr3_length: 14; clone_size: NA; v_call: TRBV10-1; d_call: NA; j_call: TRBJ2-3; cdr3_nt: TGCGCCAGCAGTGAGGGAGTGGGGCCAGATACGCAGTATTTT; cdr3_aa: CASSEGVGPDTQYF
cdr3_length: 15; clone_size: NA; v_call: TRBV28; d_call: NA; j_call: TRBJ1-3; cdr3_nt: TGTGCCAGCAGTCCCCCTTTTGGGCGCGGAAACACCATATATTTT; cdr3_aa: CASSPPFGRGNTIYF
cdr3_length: 14; clone_size: NA; v_call: TRBV27; d_call: NA; j_call: TRBJ2-5; cdr3_nt: TGTGCCAGCAGGACATTTGGGGGGGCAGAGACCCAGTACTTC; cdr3_aa: CASRTFGGAETQYF
cdr3_length: 13; clone_size: NA; v_call: TRBV9; d_call: TRBD1; j_call: TRBJ1-1; cdr3_nt: TGTGCCAGCAGCTTATCAGGGGGCACTGAAGCTTTCTTT; cdr3_aa: CASSLSGGTEAFF
cdr3_length: 13; clone_size: few; v_call: TRBV3-1/TRBV3-2; d_call: NA; j_call: TRBJ2-7; cdr3_nt: TGTGCCAGCAGCCAAGGACACCTCTACGAGCAGTACTTC; cdr3_aa: CASSQGHLYEQYF
cdr3_length: 14; clone_size: NA; v_call: TRBV5-1; d_call: NA; j_call: TRBJ1-2; cdr3_nt: TGCGCCAGCAGCCTCGGACGGACTGAATATGGCTACACCTTC; cdr3_aa: CASSLGRTEYGYTF
cdr3_length: 12; clone_size: NA; v_call: TRBV30; d_call: NA; j_call: TRBJ2-7; cdr3_nt: TGTGCCTGGAGTCCCCGGTCCTACGAGCAGTACTTC; cdr3_aa: CAWSPRSYEQYF
cdr3_length: 14; clone_size: NA; v_call: TRBV19; d_call: TRBD1; j_call: TRBJ2-1; cdr3_nt: TGTGCCAGTAGTGGGACAGGGTACGGCAATGAGCAGTTCTTC; cdr3_aa: CASSGTGYGNEQFF
cdr3_length: 16; clone_size: NA; v_call: TRBV5-1; d_call: NA; j_call: TRBJ2-6; cdr3_nt: TGCGCCAGCAGCTTCAAGACAGGCTCTGGGGCCAACGTCCTGACTTTC; cdr3_aa: CASSFKTGSGANVLTF
cdr3_length: 12; clone_size: NA; v_call: TRBV27; d_call: TRBD1; j_call: TRBJ2-1; cdr3_nt: TGTGCCAGCAGTTTAGGGACAGGGGGCCTGTTCTTC; cdr3_aa: CASSLGTGGLFF
cdr3_length: 15; clone_size: NA; v_call: TRBV9; d_call: TRBD1; j_call: TRBJ1-2; cdr3_nt: TGTGCCAGCAGCCCAACGGGACAGGGTGTCCGTGGCTACACCTTC; cdr3_aa: CASSPTGQGVRGYTF
cdr3_length: 16; clone_size: once; v_call: TRBV5-6; d_call: NA; j_call: TRBJ1-5; cdr3_nt: TGTGCCAGCAGCTTGGCCGGCAGGGCTGCCAATCAGCCCCAGCATTTT; cdr3_aa: CASSLAGRAANQPQHF
cdr3_length: 12; clone_size: NA; v_call: TRBV5-5; d_call: NA; j_call: TRBJ2-7; cdr3_nt: TGTGCCAGCAGCCTTGGACAGTACGAGCAGTACTTC; cdr3_aa: CASSLGQYEQYF
cdr3_length: 14; clone_size: NA; v_call: TRBV5-1; d_call: NA; j_call: TRBJ1-4; cdr3_nt: TGCGCCAGCAGCTTGGGGGGAGCTGATGAAAAACTGTTTTTT; cdr3_aa: CASSLGGADEKLFF
cdr3_length: 13; clone_size: NA; v_call: TRBV27; d_call: TRBD2; j_call: TRBJ2-1; cdr3_nt: TGTGCCAGCCGCAGGAACGGGAGGAATGAGCAGTTCTTC; cdr3_aa: CASRRNGRNEQFF
cdr3_length: 15; clone_size: NA; v_call: TRBV30; d_call: TRBD1; j_call: TRBJ2-7; cdr3_nt: TGTGCCTGGAGACGCAGGGGGCGCCCGGGTGGAGAGCAGTACTTC; cdr3_aa: CAWRRRGRPGGEQYF
cdr3_length: 15; clone_size: NA; v_call: TRBV15; d_call: NA; j_call: TRBJ1-3; cdr3_nt: TGTGCCACCAGCAGGCTTTGGGGCGCTGGAAACACCATATATTTT; cdr3_aa: CATSRLWGAGNTIYF
cdr3_length: 13; clone_size: few; v_call: TRBV11-2; d_call: TRBD1; j_call: TRBJ1-1; cdr3_nt: TGTGCCAGCAGCTTAGGACAGGGGGAGGGGGCTTTCTTT; cdr3_aa: CASSLGQGEGAFF
cdr3_length: 15; clone_size: NA; v_call: TRBV6-5; d_call: NA; j_call: TRBJ1-2; cdr3_nt: TGTGCCAGCAGTTACTCGATACAGGGTGGAGGAGGCTACACCTTC; cdr3_aa: CASSYSIQGGGGYTF
cdr3_length: 16; clone_size: once; v_call: TRBV13; d_call: TRBD2; j_call: TRBJ2-1; cdr3_nt: TGTGCCAGCAGCTCAAAGCGGGAGGATGTCTACAATGAGCAGTTCTTC; cdr3_aa: CASSSKREDVYNEQFF
cdr3_length: 15; clone_size: NA; v_call: TRBV28; d_call: TRBD2; j_call: TRBJ2-1; cdr3_nt: TGTGCCAGCAGTCTTGGACTAGCGGCCTACAATGAGCAGTTCTTC; cdr3_aa: CASSLGLAAYNEQFF
cdr3_length: 19; clone_size: NA; v_call: TRBV6-2/TRBV6-3; d_call: TRBD1; j_call: TRBJ1-3; cdr3_nt: TGTGCCAGCAGTTACTCGATCTACAGACAGGGGGCGACTGGAAACACCATATATTTT; cdr3_aa: CASSYSIYRQGATGNTIYF
cdr3_length: 14; clone_size: NA; v_call: TRBV9; d_call: TRBD1; j_call: TRBJ1-2; cdr3_nt: TGTGCCAGCAGCGTAGGGACAGGTAACTATGGCTACACCTTC; cdr3_aa: CASSVGTGNYGYTF
cdr3_length: 15; clone_size: NA; v_call: TRBV19; d_call: NA; j_call: TRBJ1-5; cdr3_nt: TGTGCCAGTAGTATAACGCAGTATAGCAATCAGCCCCAGCATTTT; cdr3_aa: CASSITQYSNQPQHF
cdr3_length: 15; clone_size: NA; v_call: TRBV27; d_call: NA; j_call: TRBJ2-2; cdr3_nt: TGTGCCAGCAGTCCGTCTTTGGGGCACACCGGGGAGCTGTTTTTT; cdr3_aa: CASSPSLGHTGELFF
cdr3_length: 15; clone_size: NA; v_call: TRBV13; d_call: NA; j_call: TRBJ2-5; cdr3_nt: TGTGCCAGCAGCCCACAGTTTGCTGTGGAAGAGACCCAGTACTTC; cdr3_aa: CASSPQFAVEETQYF
cdr3_length: 14; clone_size: NA; v_call: TRBV5-1; d_call: TRBD1; j_call: TRBJ1-5; cdr3_nt: TGCGCCAGCCTGGGGACAGAAGGCAATCAGCCCCAGCATTTT; cdr3_aa: CASLGTEGNQPQHF
cdr3_length: 14; clone_size: many; v_call: TRBV2; d_call: NA; j_call: TRBJ2-5; cdr3_nt: TGTGCCAGCAGCATAGGGACATTCGAAGAGACCCAGTACTTC; cdr3_aa: CASSIGTFEETQYF
cdr3_length: 14; clone_size: NA; v_call: TRBV28; d_call: TRBD1; j_call: TRBJ1-5; cdr3_nt: TGTGCCAGCAGCCTCACAGGGGGCAGTCAGCCCCAGCATTTT; cdr3_aa: CASSLTGGSQPQHF
cdr3_length: 13; clone_size: NA; v_call: TRBV6-5; d_call: NA; j_call: TRBJ1-1; cdr3_nt: TGTGCCAGCAGTTACTCTAGAAACACTGAAGCTTTCTTT; cdr3_aa: CASSYSRNTEAFF
cdr3_length: 14; clone_size: NA; v_call: TRBV27; d_call: TRBD1; j_call: TRBJ2-7; cdr3_nt: TGTGCCAGTGCGCCGGACAGGGGATCCTACGAGCAGTACTTC; cdr3_aa: CASAPDRGSYEQYF
cdr3_length: 15; clone_size: NA; v_call: TRBV9; d_call: NA; j_call: TRBJ2-2; cdr3_nt: TGTGCCAGCAGCGTGGGGGCAGCGAACACCGGGGAGCTGTTTTTT; cdr3_aa: CASSVGAANTGELFF
cdr3_length: 15; clone_size: NA; v_call: TRBV18; d_call: TRBD1; j_call: TRBJ2-2; cdr3_nt: TGTGCCAGCTCACCACCCGGACAGGGGACCGGGGAGCTGTTTTTT; cdr3_aa: CASSPPGQGTGELFF
cdr3_length: 16; clone_size: NA; v_call: TRBV28; d_call: TRBD1; j_call: TRBJ2-7; cdr3_nt: TGTGCCAGCAAAACCACCGGGACAGGGGTCGAAAACGAGCAGTACTTC; cdr3_aa: CASKTTGTGVENEQYF
cdr3_length: 14; clone_size: once; v_call: TRBV9; d_call: NA; j_call: TRBJ1-5; cdr3_nt: TGTGCCAGCAGCGCGGGATCTAGCAATCAGCCCCAGCATTTT; cdr3_aa: CASSAGSSNQPQHF
cdr3_length: 14; clone_size: NA; v_call: TRBV30; d_call: TRBD1; j_call: TRBJ1-4; cdr3_nt: TGTGCCTGTAAAGACAGGGGATGGGGTGAAAAACTGTTTTTT; cdr3_aa: CACKDRGWGEKLFF
cdr3_length: 14; clone_size: NA; v_call: TRBV28; d_call: NA; j_call: TRBJ2-2; cdr3_nt: TGTGCCACCCTGGGGGGGGCTAACACCGGGGAGCTGTTTTTT; cdr3_aa: CATLGGANTGELFF
cdr3_length: 15; clone_size: NA; v_call: TRBV10-3; d_call: TRBD2; j_call: TRBJ2-2; cdr3_nt: TGTGCCATCGGGTCCGACCTAGCGGTCACCGGGGAGCTGTTTTTT; cdr3_aa: CAIGSDLAVTGELFF
cdr3_length: 15; clone_size: NA; v_call: TRBV7-2; d_call: NA; j_call: TRBJ1-6; cdr3_nt: TGTGCCAGCACTACGGGGAATTCGGTCTACTCACCCCTCCACTTT; cdr3_aa: CASTTGNSVYSPLHF
cdr3_length: 13; clone_size: NA; v_call: TRBV6-4; d_call: NA; j_call: TRBJ2-2; cdr3_nt: TGTGCCAGCAGTGGTACAAACACCGGGGAGCTGTTTTTT; cdr3_aa: CASSGTNTGELFF
cdr3_length: 14; clone_size: few; v_call: TRBV10-3; d_call: NA; j_call: TRBJ1-1; cdr3_nt: TGTGCCATCAGCCCCGGGGGGGGGAACACTGAAGCTTTCTTT; cdr3_aa: CAISPGGGNTEAFF
cdr3_length: 18; clone_size: NA; v_call: TRBV3-1/TRBV3-2; d_call: TRBD2; j_call: TRBJ2-5; cdr3_nt: TGTGCCAGCAGCCAGGGTTGGACTAGCGGGAGGGCCCAAGGGACCCAGTACTTC; cdr3_aa: CASSQGWTSGRAQGTQYF
cdr3_length: 15; clone_size: NA; v_call: TRBV2; d_call: NA; j_call: TRBJ2-1; cdr3_nt: TGTGCCAGCAGTGAAGGTGGCCAGGGTATGAATGAGCAGTTCTTC; cdr3_aa: CASSEGGQGMNEQFF